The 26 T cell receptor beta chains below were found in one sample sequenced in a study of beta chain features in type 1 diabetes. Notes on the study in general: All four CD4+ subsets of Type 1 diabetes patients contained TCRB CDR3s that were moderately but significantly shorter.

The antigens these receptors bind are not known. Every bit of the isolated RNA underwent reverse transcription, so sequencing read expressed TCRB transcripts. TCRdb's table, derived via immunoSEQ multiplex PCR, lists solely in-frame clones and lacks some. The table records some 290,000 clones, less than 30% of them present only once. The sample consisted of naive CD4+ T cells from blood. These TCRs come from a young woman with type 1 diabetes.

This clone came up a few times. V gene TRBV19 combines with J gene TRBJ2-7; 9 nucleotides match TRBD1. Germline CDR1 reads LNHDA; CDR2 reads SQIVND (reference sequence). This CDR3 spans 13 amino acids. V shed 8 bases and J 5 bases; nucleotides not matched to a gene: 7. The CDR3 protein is CASSRDRADEQYF. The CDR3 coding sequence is TGTGCCAGTTCCCGGGACAGGGCTGACGAGCAGTACTTC.

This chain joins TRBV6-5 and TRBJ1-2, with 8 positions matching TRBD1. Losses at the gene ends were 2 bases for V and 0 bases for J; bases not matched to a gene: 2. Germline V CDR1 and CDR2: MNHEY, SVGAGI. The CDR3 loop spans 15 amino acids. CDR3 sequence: CASSYDRGPNYGYTF. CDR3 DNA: TGTGCCAGCAGTTACGACAGGGGTCCTAACTATGGCTACACCTTC.

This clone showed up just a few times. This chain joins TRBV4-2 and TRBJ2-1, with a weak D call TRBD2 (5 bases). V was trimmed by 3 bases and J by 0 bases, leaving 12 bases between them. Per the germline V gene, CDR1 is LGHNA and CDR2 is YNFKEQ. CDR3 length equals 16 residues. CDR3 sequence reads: CASSHPPGNSYNEQFF. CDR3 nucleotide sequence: TGTGCCAGCAGCCATCCTCCGGGGAACTCCTACAATGAGCAGTTCTTC.

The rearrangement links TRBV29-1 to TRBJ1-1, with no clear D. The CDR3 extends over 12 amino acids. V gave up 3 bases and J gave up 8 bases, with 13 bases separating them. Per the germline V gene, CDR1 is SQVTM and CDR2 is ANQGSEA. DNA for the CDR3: TGCAGCGTTGATAGATCTAACAGCGAAGCTTTCTTT. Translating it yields CSVDRSNSEAFF.

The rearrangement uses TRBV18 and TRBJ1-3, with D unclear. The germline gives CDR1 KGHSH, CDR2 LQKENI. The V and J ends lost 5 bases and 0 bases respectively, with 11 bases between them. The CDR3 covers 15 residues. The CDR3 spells CASSAGASSGNTIYF. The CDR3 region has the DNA TGTGCCAGCTCAGCGGGTGCTAGCTCTGGAAACACCATATATTTT.

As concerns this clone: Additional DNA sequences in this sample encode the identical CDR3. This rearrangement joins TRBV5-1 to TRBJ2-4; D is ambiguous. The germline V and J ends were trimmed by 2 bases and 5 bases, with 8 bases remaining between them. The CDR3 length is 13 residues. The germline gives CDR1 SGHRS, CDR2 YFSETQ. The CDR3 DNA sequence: TGCGCCAGCAGCTTTGGCGGTGAAAACATTCAGTACTTC. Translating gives CASSFGGENIQYF.

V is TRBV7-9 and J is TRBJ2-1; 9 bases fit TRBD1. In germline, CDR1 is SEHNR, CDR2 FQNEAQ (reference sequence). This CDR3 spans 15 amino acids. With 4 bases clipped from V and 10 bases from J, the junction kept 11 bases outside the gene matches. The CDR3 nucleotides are TGTGCCAGCAGCTCCGGGACAGGGATATTTCAGGAGCAGTTCTTC. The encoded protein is CASSSGTGIFQEQFF.

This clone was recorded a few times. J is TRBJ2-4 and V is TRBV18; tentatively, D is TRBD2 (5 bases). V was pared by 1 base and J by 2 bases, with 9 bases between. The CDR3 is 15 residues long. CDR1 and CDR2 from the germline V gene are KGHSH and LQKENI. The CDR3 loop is CASSPLTGSKNIQYF. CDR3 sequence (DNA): TGTGCCAGCTCACCACTAACGGGGTCCAAAAACATTCAGTACTTC.

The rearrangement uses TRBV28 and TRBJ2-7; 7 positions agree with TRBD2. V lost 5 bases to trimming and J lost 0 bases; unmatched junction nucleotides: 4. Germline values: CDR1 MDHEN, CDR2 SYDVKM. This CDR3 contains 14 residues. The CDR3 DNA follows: TGTGCCAGCAGTCGCAGCGGGGCCTCCTACGAGCAGTACTTC. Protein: CASSRSGASYEQYF. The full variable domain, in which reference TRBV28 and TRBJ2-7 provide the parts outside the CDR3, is DVKVTQSSRYLVKRTGEKVFLECVQDMDHENMFWYRQDPGLGLRLIYFSYDVKMKEKGDIPEGYSVSREKKERFSLILESASTNQTSMYLCASSRSGASYEQYFGPGTRLTVT.

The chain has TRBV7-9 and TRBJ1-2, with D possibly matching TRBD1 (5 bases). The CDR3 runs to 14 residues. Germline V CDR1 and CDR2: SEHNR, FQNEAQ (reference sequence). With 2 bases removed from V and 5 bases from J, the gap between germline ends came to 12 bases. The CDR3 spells CASSLIRVGYGYTF. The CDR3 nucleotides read TGTGCCAGCAGCTTAATCAGGGTTGGATATGGCTACACCTTC.

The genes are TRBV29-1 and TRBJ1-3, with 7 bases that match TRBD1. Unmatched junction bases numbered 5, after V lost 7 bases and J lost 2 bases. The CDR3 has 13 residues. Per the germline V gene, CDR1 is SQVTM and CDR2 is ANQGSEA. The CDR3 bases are TGCAGCGGTAGCAGGGGGACTGGAAACACCATATATTTT. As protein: CSGSRGTGNTIYF.

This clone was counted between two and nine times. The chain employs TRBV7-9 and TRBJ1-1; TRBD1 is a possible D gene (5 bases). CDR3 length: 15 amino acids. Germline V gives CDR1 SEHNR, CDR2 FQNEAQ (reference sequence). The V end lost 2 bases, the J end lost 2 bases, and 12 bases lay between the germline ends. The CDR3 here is CASSLRGNPNTEAFF. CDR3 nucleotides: TGTGCCAGCAGCTTACGGGGGAACCCAAACACTGAAGCTTTCTTT.

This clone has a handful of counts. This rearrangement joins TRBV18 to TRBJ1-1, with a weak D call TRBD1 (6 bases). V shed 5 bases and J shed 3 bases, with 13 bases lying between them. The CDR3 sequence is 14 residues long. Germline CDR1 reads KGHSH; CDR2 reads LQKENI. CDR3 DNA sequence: TGTGCCAGCTCAGAGCGACAGGATTACACTGAAGCTTTCTTT. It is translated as CASSERQDYTEAFF.

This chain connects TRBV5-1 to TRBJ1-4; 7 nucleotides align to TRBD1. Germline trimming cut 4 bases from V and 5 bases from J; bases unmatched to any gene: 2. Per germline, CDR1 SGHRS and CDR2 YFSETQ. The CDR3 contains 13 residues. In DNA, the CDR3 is TGCGCCAGCAGCGAACAGGGGAATGAAAAACTGTTTTTT. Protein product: CASSEQGNEKLFF.

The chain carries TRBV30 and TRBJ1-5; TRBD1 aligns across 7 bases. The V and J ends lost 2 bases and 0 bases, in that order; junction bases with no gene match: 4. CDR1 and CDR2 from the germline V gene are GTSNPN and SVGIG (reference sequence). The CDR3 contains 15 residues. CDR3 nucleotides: TGTGCCTGGAGTTTAGGACAGGCTAGCAATCAGCCCCAGCATTTT. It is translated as CAWSLGQASNQPQHF. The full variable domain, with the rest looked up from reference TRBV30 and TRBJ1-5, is SQTIHQWPATLVQPVGSPLSLECTVEGTSNPNLYWYRQAAGRGLQLLFYSVGIGQISSEVPQNLSASRPQDRQFILSSKKLLLSDSGFYLCAWSLGQASNQPQHFGDGTRLSIL.

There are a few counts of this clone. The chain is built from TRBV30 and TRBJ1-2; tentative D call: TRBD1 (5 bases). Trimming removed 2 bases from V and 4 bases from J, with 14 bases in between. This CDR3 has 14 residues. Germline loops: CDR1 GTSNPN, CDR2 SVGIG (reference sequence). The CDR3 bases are TGTGCCTGGAGTAGGAGGGAGGGGATCTATGGCTACACCTTC. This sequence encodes CAWSRREGIYGYTF.

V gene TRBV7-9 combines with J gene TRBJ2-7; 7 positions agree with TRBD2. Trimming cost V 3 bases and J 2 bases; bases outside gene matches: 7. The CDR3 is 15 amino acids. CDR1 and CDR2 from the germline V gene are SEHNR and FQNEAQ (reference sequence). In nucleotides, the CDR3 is TGTGCCAGCAGCTTTCCCCGGGACTACCCCTACGAGCAGTACTTC. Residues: CASSFPRDYPYEQYF. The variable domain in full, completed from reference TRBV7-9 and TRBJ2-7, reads DTGVSQNPRHKITKRGQNVTFRCDPISEHNRLYWYRQTLGQGPEFLTYFQNEAQLEKSRLLSDRFSAERPKGSFSTLEIQRTEQGDSAMYLCASSFPRDYPYEQYFGPGTRLTVT.

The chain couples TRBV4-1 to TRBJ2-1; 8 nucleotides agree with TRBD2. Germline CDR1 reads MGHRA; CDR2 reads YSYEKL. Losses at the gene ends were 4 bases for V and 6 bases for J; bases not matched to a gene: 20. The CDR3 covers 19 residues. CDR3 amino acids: CASSLTSGPRLSTGNEQFF. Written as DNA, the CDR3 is TGCGCCAGCAGCCTAACTAGCGGCCCCCGCCTATCTACAGGCAATGAGCAGTTCTTC.

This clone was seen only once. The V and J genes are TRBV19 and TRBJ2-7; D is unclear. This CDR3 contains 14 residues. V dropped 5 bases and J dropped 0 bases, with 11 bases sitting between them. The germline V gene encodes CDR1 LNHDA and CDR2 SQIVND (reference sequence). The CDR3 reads CASSVQTSSYEQYF. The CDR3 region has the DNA TGTGCCAGTAGTGTCCAAACGAGCTCCTACGAGCAGTACTTC.

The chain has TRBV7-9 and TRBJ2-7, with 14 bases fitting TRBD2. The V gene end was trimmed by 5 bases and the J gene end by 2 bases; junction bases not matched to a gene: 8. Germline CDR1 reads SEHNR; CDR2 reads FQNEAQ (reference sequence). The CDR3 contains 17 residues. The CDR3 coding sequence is TGTGCCAGCAGCCGAACAGGGGGACTAGCGGGAGCCTACGAGCAGTACTTC. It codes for CASSRTGGLAGAYEQYF. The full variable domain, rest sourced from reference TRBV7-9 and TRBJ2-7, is DTGVSQNPRHKITKRGQNVTFRCDPISEHNRLYWYRQTLGQGPEFLTYFQNEAQLEKSRLLSDRFSAERPKGSFSTLEIQRTEQGDSAMYLCASSRTGGLAGAYEQYFGPGTRLTVT.

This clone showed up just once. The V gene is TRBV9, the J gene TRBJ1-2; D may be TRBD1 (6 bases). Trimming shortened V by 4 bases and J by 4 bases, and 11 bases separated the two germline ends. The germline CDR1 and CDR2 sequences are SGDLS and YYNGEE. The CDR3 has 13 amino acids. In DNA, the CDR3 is TGTGCCAGCAGCCCCCAGACAGGCTATGGCTACACCTTC. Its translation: CASSPQTGYGYTF.

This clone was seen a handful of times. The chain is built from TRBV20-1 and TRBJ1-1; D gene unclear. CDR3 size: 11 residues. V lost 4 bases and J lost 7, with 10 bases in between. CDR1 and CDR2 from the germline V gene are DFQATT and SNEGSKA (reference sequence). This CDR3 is CSAMRTNEAFF. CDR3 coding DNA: TGCAGTGCTATGAGGACTAATGAAGCTTTCTTT.

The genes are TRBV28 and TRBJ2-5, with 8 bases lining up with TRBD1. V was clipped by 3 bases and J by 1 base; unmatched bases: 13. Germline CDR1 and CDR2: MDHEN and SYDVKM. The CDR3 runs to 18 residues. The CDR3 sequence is CASSFPLQGGSSQETQYF. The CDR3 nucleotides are TGTGCCAGCAGTTTCCCCCTACAGGGGGGATCTTCCCAAGAGACCCAGTACTTC.

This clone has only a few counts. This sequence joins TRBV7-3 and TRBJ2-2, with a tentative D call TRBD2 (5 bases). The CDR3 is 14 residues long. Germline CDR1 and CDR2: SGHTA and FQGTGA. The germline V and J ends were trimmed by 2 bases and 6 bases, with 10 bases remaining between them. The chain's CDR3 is CASSLRRSSGELFF. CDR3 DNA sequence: TGTGCCAGCAGCTTACGGAGGAGTTCCGGGGAGCTGTTTTTT. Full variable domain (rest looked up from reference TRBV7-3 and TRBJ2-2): GAGVSQTPSNKVTEKGKYVELRCDPISGHTALYWYRQSLGQGPEFLIYFQGTGAADDSGLPNDRFFAVRPEGSVSTLKIQRTERGDSAVYLCASSLRRSSGELFFGEGSRLTVL.

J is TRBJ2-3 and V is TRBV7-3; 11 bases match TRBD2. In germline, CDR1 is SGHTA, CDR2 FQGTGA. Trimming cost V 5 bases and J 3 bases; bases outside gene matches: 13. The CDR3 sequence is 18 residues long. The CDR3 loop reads CASSPVLAGAIGTDTQYF. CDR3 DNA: TGTGCCAGCAGCCCTGTACTAGCGGGAGCTATTGGGACAGATACGCAGTATTTT.

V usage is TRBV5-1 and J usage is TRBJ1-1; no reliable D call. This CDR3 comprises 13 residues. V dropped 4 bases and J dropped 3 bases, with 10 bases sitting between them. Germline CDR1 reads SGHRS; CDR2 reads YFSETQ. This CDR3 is CASSLDGDTEAFF. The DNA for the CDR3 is TGCGCCAGCAGCCTTGACGGGGACACTGAAGCTTTCTTT.